Included here is one T cell receptor beta chain sequence, with context. This CDR3 is 15 amino acids long. Germline CDR1 and CDR2: GTSNPN and SVGIG (reference sequence). V shed 0 bases and J 6 bases; nucleotides not matched to a gene: 5. Generated by immunoSEQ multiplex PCR, the TCRdb table keeps only in-frame clones and is missing some. The sample includes 450,000 to 650,000 clones, roughly four fifths seen only once; the top ten take 9.5% to 15%. The data originate from a study of shared clonotypes between healthy human individuals. Sequencing was carried out using PBMCs. The sequence derives from a woman aged 40-49 years in good health. Some clones in this sample may be carry-over from other donors' samples. V and J are TRBV30 and TRBJ2-1; TRBD1 aligns across 10 bases. CDR3 sequence reads: CAWSVVGQGFNEQFF. CDR3 bases: TGTGCCTGGAGTGTTGTGGGACAGGGGTTCAATGAGCAGTTCTTC.